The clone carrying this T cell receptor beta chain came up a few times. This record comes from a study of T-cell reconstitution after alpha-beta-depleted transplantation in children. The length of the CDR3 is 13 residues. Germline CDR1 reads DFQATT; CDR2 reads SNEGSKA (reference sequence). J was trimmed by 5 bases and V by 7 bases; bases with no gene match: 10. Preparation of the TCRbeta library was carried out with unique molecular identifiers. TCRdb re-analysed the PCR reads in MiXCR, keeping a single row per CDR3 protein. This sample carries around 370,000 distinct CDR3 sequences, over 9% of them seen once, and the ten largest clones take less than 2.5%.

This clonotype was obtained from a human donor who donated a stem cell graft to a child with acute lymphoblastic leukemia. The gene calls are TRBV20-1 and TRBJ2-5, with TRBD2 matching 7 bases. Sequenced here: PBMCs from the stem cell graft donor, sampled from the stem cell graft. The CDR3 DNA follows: TGCAGTGGGCCGGGGGGAGTCGTGGAGACCCAGTACTTC. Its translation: CSGPGGVVETQYF.